A single T cell receptor beta chain is shown here with its context. The same CDR3 is also encoded by other DNA sequences in this sample. This sample is drawn from a study of shared clonotypes between healthy human individuals. About the research overall: Donor ages ranged 18 to 49 years: a couple of women, a few men.

CDR1 SGHTA and CDR2 FQGTGA come from the germline V gene. The ends were cut back, 4 bases at V and 4 bases at J, with 10 bases in the middle. The CDR3 extends over 13 amino acids. The table came from immunoSEQ multiplex PCR; TCRdb's copy has only in-frame clones and leaves some out. The sample lists about 2.4 million clones; 93% were seen once. This chain connects TRBV7-3 to TRBJ1-2; a weak D match, TRBD1 (5 bases). The TCR originated in a man aged 18 to 29 in good health. Some clones in this sample may be carry-over from other donors' samples. Sequencing was done on a sample of naive CD4+ T cells from PBMCs. Subset of the sample: CD45RA+ positively selected. The CDR3 sequence: CASSSGQGYGYTF. CDR3 DNA sequence: TGTGCCAGCAGCTCGGGGCAAGGCTATGGCTACACCTTC.